The clone carrying this TCR beta chain was counted a few times. Its antigen is not identified. The data were obtained in a study of cytomegalovirus exposure and HLA in healthy donors. Study-level findings and limits: Altogether, about 160 TCR beta chains were recorded as cytomegalovirus-associated. Researchers reportedly found TCR beta sequences accurately predicted most subjects' HLA-A and HLA-B alleles. Association with HLA alleles at 0.05 false discovery rate was found for 16,951 TCR beta sequences in a later analysis.

The PCR ran on 60 Vbeta and 13 Jbeta primers. Repertoires were generated with immunoSEQ multiplex PCR, while TCRdb's copy carries only in-frame clones and drops some. The top ten clones hold 6.3% of a sample with roughly 190,000 clones, 80% to 85% of them seen once. The CDR3 has 15 amino acids. The V and J ends lost 3 bases and 3 bases, in that order; junction bases with no gene match: 3. The germline V gene encodes CDR1 LNHDA and CDR2 SQIVND (reference sequence). The chain uses TRBV19 and TRBJ2-3, with 10 positions matching TRBD1. The sequenced sample was PBMCs. This TCR was recovered from a man aged 40-55 years in good health and CMV-seropositive. CDR3: CASSMDRGATDTQYF. DNA for the CDR3: TGTGCCAGTAGTATGGACAGGGGGGCGACAGATACGCAGTATTTT.